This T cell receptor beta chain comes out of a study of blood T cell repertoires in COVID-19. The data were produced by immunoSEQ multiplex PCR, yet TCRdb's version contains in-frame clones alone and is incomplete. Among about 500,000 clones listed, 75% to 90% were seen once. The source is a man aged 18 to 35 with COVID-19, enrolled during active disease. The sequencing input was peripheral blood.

CDR3 in DNA: TGTGCCAGCTCAAGGGGGCAGGGGGCAGATACGCAGTATTTT. Protein sequence: CASSRGQGADTQYF. The J gene is TRBJ2-3, the V gene TRBV18; the match to TRBD1 covers 7 bases. This CDR3 has 14 residues. V was pared by 5 bases and J by 4 bases, with 6 bases of the junction left unmatched. CDR1 is KGHSH, CDR2 LQKENI, per germline. Supplemented by reference TRBV18 and TRBJ2-3, the full variable domain reads NAGVMQNPRHLVRRRGQEARLRCSPMKGHSHVYWYRQLPEEGLKFMVYLQKENIIDESGMPKERFSAEFPKEGPSILRIQQVVRGDSAAYFCASSRGQGADTQYFGPGTRLTVL.